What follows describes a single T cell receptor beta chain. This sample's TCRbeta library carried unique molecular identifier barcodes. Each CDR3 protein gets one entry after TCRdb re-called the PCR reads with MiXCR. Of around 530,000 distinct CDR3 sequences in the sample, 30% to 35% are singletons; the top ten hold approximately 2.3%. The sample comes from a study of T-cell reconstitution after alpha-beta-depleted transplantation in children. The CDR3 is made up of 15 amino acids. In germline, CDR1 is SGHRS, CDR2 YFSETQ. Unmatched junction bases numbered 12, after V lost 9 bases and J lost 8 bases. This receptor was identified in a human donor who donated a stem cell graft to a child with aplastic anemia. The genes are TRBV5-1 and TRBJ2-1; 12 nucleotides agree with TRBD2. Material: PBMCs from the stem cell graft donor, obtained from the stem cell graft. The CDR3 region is CATSKASGRGDEQFF. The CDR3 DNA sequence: TGCGCCACCTCAAAAGCTAGCGGGAGGGGAGATGAGCAGTTCTTC.